The clone carrying this T cell receptor (beta chain) came up once. Germline V gene data show CDR1 as WNHNN and CDR2 as SYGVQD (reference sequence). V lost 8 bases and J 2 bases, leaving 17 bases between the germline ends. This CDR3 has 15 amino acids. Repertoires were generated with immunoSEQ multiplex PCR, while TCRdb's copy carries only in-frame clones and drops some. The sample lists roughly 410,000 clones, roughly 94% occurring once. The source of the sample is a study of shared T cell receptors in the human thymus. Sequencing was done on a sample of thymocytes. The chain is built from TRBV10-1 and TRBJ2-3; either TRBD1 or TRBD2 may supply D (6 bases each). This clonotype was obtained from a human donor. The CDR3 DNA follows: TGCGCCAGCCGGGGGAACAGGGTTTACACAGATACGCAGTATTTT. Translated: CASRGNRVYTDTQYF.